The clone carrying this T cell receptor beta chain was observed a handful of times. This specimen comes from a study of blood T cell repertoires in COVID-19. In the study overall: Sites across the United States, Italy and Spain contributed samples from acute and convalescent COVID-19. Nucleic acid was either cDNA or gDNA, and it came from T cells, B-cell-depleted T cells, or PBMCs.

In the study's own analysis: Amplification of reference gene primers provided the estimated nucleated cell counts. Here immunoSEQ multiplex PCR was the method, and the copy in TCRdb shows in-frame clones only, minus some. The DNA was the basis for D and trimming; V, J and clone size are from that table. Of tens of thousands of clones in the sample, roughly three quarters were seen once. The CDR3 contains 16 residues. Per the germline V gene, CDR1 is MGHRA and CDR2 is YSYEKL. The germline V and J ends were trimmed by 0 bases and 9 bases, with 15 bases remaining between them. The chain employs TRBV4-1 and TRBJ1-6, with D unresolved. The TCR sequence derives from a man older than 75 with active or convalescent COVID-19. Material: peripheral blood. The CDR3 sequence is CASSQDPGRRVSPLHF. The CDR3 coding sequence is TGCGCCAGCAGCCAAGACCCGGGAAGACGGGTTTCACCCCTCCACTTT.